This T cell receptor beta chain was identified during a study of T-cell reconstitution after alpha-beta-depleted transplantation in children. Study conclusions and caveats: High day-60 TCRbeta diversity in some patients came from surviving recipient T cells and thymic progenitors. Roughly two months post-transplant, alpha-beta T cells reportedly originated from several hundred graft clones that had expanded. At one year after transplant, newly produced T cells mostly accounted for T-cell counts and diversity.

Preparation of the TCRbeta library involved a method that used unique molecular identifiers. TCRdb reprocessed the PCR reads via MiXCR and lists one record per CDR3 protein. The table has 600,000 to 800,000 distinct CDR3 sequences, approximately 14% seen once. The V gene's germline CDR1 is GTSNPN and CDR2 SVGIG (reference sequence). The CDR3 extends over 14 amino acids. The V end lost 0 bases, the J end lost 2 bases, and 8 bases lay between the germline ends. As regards this clonotype: The antigen remains undetermined.

The sequenced sample was PBMCs, obtained before TCRalphabeta/CD19-depleted stem cell transplant. V and J are TRBV30 and TRBJ1-5; D unresolved. This clonotype was obtained from a girl aged 2 to 9 with congenital amegakaryocytic thrombocytopenia, due to receive a stem cell transplant. This CDR3 is CAWSVRIGNQPQHF. DNA for the CDR3: TGTGCCTGGAGTGTCAGAATCGGCAATCAGCCCCAGCATTTT.